Listed below are T cell receptor beta chains from one sample, sequenced in a study of blood T cell repertoires in COVID-19. TCRdb's table, derived via immunoSEQ multiplex PCR, lists solely in-frame clones and lacks some. In the table there are some 130,000 clones, about nine tenths of which are singletons. The sample consisted of peripheral blood. The source of these receptors is a man aged 50 or older with acute or convalescent COVID-19. Each CDR3 is given with its conserved first and last residue. The order of the fields is D gene, V gene, J gene, clone size, CDR3 protein, CDR3 DNA. The D gene is left open where the match is weak. Where a row states a size, it is once, few, many or the class of an expanded clone; other rows omit it.

TRBD2	TRBV5-1	TRBJ2-1	-	CASSPLAGGLYEQFF	TGCGCCAGCAGCCCCCTAGCGGGGGGGCTATATGAGCAGTTCTTC
-	TRBV12-5	TRBJ1-1	once	CASGLVYGVGTEAFF	TGTGCTAGTGGTTTGGTATACGGGGTGGGCACTGAAGCTTTCTTT
TRBD2	TRBV5-4	TRBJ2-3	-	CASSLGLADTDTQYF	TGTGCCAGCAGCTTGGGACTAGCGGACACAGATACGCAGTATTTT
-	TRBV3-1/TRBV3-2	TRBJ2-1	-	CASSPYSYNEQFF	TGTGCCAGCAGCCCCTATTCCTACAATGAGCAGTTCTTC
-	TRBV2	TRBJ2-1	-	CASSVRQGYYNEQFF	TGTGCCAGCAGTGTTAGGCAGGGGTATTACAATGAGCAGTTCTTC
-	TRBV28	TRBJ1-1	-	CASSLPLQEGAFF	TGTGCCAGCAGTTTACCTCTGCAGGAGGGAGCTTTCTTT
-	TRBV5-8	TRBJ2-1	-	CASRAATRLWLEQFF	TGTGCCAGCAGGGCCGCGACTAGATTGTGGCTCGAGCAGTTCTTC
TRBD2	TRBV9	TRBJ2-3	few	CASSRGGAGAPTDTQYF	TGTGCCAGCAGCAGGGGGGGAGCGGGGGCCCCCACAGATACGCAGTATTTT
-	TRBV19	TRBJ2-7	few	CASHRDGSYEQYF	TGTGCCAGTCACAGGGATGGCTCCTACGAGCAGTACTTC
TRBD1	TRBV3-1/TRBV3-2	TRBJ2-1	-	CASSLSGTAQFF	TGTGCCAGCAGCCTGTCCGGGACAGCCCAGTTCTTC
-	TRBV7-2	TRBJ1-6	-	CASSSRVFNSPLHF	TGTGCCAGCAGTTCACGGGTCTTCAATTCACCCCTCCACTTT
-	TRBV7-3	TRBJ2-2	few	CASSLAGANTGELFF	TGTGCCAGCAGCTTAGCAGGGGCGAACACCGGGGAGCTGTTTTTT
-	TRBV5-1	TRBJ1-3	-	CASSLAPGGQSGNTIYF	TGCGCCAGCAGCTTGGCCCCCGGGGGGCAGTCTGGAAACACCATATATTTT
TRBD2	TRBV5-4	TRBJ2-3	-	CASSLTSGGTDTQYF	TGTGCCAGCAGCTTGACTAGCGGGGGCACAGATACGCAGTATTTT
TRBD2	TRBV6-2/TRBV6-3	TRBJ2-1	-	CASRPGGDKNEQFF	TGTGCCAGCCGCCCGGGGGGAGATAAGAATGAGCAGTTCTTC
-	TRBV28	TRBJ1-1	-	CASLFSLGGKAFF	TGTGCCAGCCTCTTTTCATTGGGGGGAAAGGCTTTCTTT
TRBD2	TRBV28	TRBJ2-2	-	CASRTPLGLAAGELFF	TGTGCCAGCAGGACACCACTCGGACTAGCGGCCGGGGAGCTGTTTTTT
-	TRBV2	TRBJ1-5	-	CASNYQASNQPQHF	TGTGCCAGCAATTACCAGGCCAGCAATCAGCCCCAGCATTTT
-	TRBV21-1	TRBJ1-5	-	CASIVTGQSFYSNQPQHF	TGTGCCAGCATCGTTACGGGACAGAGTTTCTATAGCAATCAGCCCCAGCATTTT
-	TRBV11-3	TRBJ1-6	-	CASSSLLYRDSNNSPLHF	TGTGCCAGCAGCTCACTACTATACCGGGACTCAAATAATTCACCCCTCCACTTT
TRBD2	TRBV29-1	TRBJ2-5	-	CSVYISGGAAETQYF	TGCAGCGTTTACATTAGCGGGGGGGCCGCAGAGACCCAGTACTTC
TRBD1	TRBV6-5	TRBJ1-1	once	CASIKTGAVDTEAFF	TGTGCCAGCATCAAAACAGGGGCTGTAGACACTGAAGCTTTCTTT
TRBD1	TRBV11-2	TRBJ2-7	-	CASSLDIDRGITYEQYF	TGTGCCAGCAGCTTAGATATCGACAGGGGTATTACCTACGAGCAGTACTTC
TRBD1	TRBV5-4	TRBJ1-1	once	CASSPKDREFEAFF	TGTGCCAGCAGCCCAAAAGACAGGGAGTTTGAAGCTTTCTTT
TRBD2	TRBV3-1/TRBV3-2	TRBJ2-7	-	CASSQTLAGHYEQYF	TGTGCCAGCAGCCAGACGCTAGCGGGGCACTACGAGCAGTACTTC
-	TRBV10-3	TRBJ1-4	-	CAISDSGVSSEKLFF	TGTGCCATCAGTGATTCAGGGGTGTCAAGTGAAAAACTGTTTTTT
TRBD1	TRBV3-1/TRBV3-2	TRBJ2-7	-	CASRRRTGWYEQYF	TGTGCCAGCAGACGAAGGACAGGTTGGTACGAGCAGTACTTC
-	TRBV18	TRBJ1-2	-	CASSPPSADYYGYTF	TGTGCCAGCTCACCTCCCTCGGCGGATTACTATGGCTACACCTTC
-	TRBV3-1/TRBV3-2	TRBJ1-4	once	CASSQVLARGSNEKLFF	TGTGCCAGCAGCCAAGTTCTTGCCCGGGGATCTAATGAAAAACTGTTTTTT
TRBD2	TRBV3-1/TRBV3-2	TRBJ2-3	-	CASSQRGLAGSDTQYF	TGTGCCAGCAGCCAGCGCGGACTAGCGGGATCAGATACGCAGTATTTT
-	TRBV7-9	TRBJ1-1	-	CASSPGTEAFF	TGTGCCAGCAGCCCAGGCACTGAAGCTTTCTTT
-	TRBV19	TRBJ1-1	-	CASRPGRGGLYTEAFF	TGTGCCAGTAGACCCGGGAGGGGTGGATTATACACTGAAGCTTTCTTT
TRBD1	TRBV19	TRBJ1-5	-	CASSITTGARSPQHF	TGTGCCAGTAGTATAACGACAGGGGCCAGATCTCCCCAGCATTTT
-	TRBV5-1	TRBJ2-3	-	CASRGSGTSTDTQYF	TGCGCCAGCAGAGGCTCCGGGACTAGCACAGATACGCAGTATTTT
TRBD1	TRBV20-1	TRBJ1-1	-	CSARTGAEAFF	TGCAGTGCTCGGACAGGGGCTGAAGCTTTCTTT
-	TRBV6-2/TRBV6-3	TRBJ1-1	-	CASTPWAGNTEAFF	TGTGCCAGCACCCCCTGGGCGGGGAACACTGAAGCTTTCTTT
-	TRBV7-9	TRBJ1-1	-	CASSGRKGTEAFF	TGTGCCAGCAGTGGACGCAAGGGGACTGAAGCTTTCTTT
TRBD1	TRBV5-1	TRBJ2-2	-	CASSRSGTANTGELFF	TGCGCCAGCAGCAGATCCGGGACAGCGAACACCGGGGAGCTGTTTTTT
TRBD1	TRBV6-5	TRBJ1-2	-	CASSPNRDRHYTF	TGTGCCAGCAGCCCAAACCGGGACAGACACTACACCTTC
-	TRBV4-2	TRBJ2-1	-	CASSQPENEQFF	TGTGCCAGCAGCCAACCGGAGAATGAGCAGTTCTTC
TRBD1	TRBV23-1	TRBJ1-1	-	CASSQSIRDRGRNTEAFF	TGCGCCAGCAGTCAATCGATTAGGGACAGGGGGCGGAACACTGAAGCTTTCTTT
TRBD1	TRBV3-1/TRBV3-2	TRBJ2-3	-	CASSQQGVGDTQYF	TGTGCCAGCAGCCAACAGGGGGTCGGAGATACGCAGTATTTT
-	TRBV12-3/TRBV12-4	TRBJ1-1	-	CASSLGAGTEAFF	TGTGCCAGCAGTTTGGGGGCGGGCACTGAAGCTTTCTTT
-	TRBV30	TRBJ1-2	-	CASVIRGYGYTF	TGTGCCTCCGTTATTAGAGGATATGGCTACACCTTC
TRBD1	TRBV9	TRBJ1-1	-	CASSARQGGTEAFF	TGTGCCAGCAGCGCCCGACAGGGGGGAACCGAAGCTTTCTTT
-	TRBV19	TRBJ1-6	-	CASRGGFYNSPLHF	TGTGCCAGCCGTGGCGGGTTCTATAATTCACCCCTCCACTTT
-	TRBV5-1	TRBJ1-1	-	CASSLGTKLTEAFF	TGCGCCAGCAGCTTGGGGACTAAGTTGACTGAAGCTTTCTTT
TRBD1	TRBV28	TRBJ1-2	-	CASSFRGGHGYTF	TGTGCCAGCAGTTTTAGAGGGGGCCATGGCTACACCTTC
-	TRBV2	TRBJ1-1	-	CASTDRMNTEAFF	TGTGCCAGTACGGACAGAATGAACACTGAAGCTTTCTTT
-	TRBV5-1	TRBJ1-1	-	CASSLRGGGGEAFF	TGCGCCAGCAGCCTCAGGGGAGGGGGTGGTGAAGCTTTCTTT
TRBD2	TRBV27	TRBJ2-7	few	CASSGQVGAPGGSYEQYF	TGTGCCAGCAGTGGCCAGGTGGGAGCCCCGGGGGGGTCCTACGAGCAGTACTTC
-	TRBV5-1	TRBJ1-2	-	CASSGRYGYTF	TGCGCCAGCAGCGGGCGATATGGCTACACCTTC
-	TRBV7-2	TRBJ1-5	-	CASSLYLQADQPQHF	TGTGCCAGCAGCTTATATCTACAGGCTGATCAGCCCCAGCATTTT
-	TRBV7-9	TRBJ1-2	-	CASSFGGASYTF	TGTGCCAGCAGCTTCGGGGGGGCTAGCTACACCTTC
-	TRBV7-6	TRBJ2-1	few	CASSLVLQGNVNEQFF	TGTGCCAGCAGCTTAGTTTTACAGGGCAACGTCAATGAGCAGTTCTTC